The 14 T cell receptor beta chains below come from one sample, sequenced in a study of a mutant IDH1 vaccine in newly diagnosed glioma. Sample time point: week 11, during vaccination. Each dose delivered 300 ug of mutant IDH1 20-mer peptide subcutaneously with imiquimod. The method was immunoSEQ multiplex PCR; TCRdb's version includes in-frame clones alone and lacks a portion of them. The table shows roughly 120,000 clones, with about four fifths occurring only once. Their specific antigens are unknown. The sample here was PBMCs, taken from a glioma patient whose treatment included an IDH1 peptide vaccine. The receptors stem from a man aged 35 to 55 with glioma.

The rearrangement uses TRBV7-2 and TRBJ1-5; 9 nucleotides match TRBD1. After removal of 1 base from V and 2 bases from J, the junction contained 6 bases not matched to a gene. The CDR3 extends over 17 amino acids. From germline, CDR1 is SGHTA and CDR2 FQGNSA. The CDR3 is CASSLGTGARGNQPQHF. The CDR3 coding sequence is TGTGCCAGCAGCTTAGGGACAGGGGCTCGGGGCAATCAGCCCCAGCATTTT.

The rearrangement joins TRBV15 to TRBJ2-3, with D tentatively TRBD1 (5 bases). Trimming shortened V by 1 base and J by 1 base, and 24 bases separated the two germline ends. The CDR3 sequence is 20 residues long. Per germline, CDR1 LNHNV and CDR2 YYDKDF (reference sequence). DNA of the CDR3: TGTGCCACCAGCAGAGTACCCGTCCAGGGTCTCAAGCATCGCACAGATACGCAGTATTTT. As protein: CATSRVPVQGLKHRTDTQYF.

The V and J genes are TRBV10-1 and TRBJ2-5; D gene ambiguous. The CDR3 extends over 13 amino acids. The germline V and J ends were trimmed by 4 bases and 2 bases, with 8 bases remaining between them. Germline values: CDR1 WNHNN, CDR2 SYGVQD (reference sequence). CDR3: CASSGQPQETQYF. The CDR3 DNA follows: TGCGCCAGCAGTGGTCAGCCTCAAGAGACCCAGTACTTC.

The CDR3: CASSIGTGAQPQHF. The CDR3 DNA is TGTGCCAGTAGCATCGGGACAGGGGCCCAGCCCCAGCATTTT. The V gene is TRBV19, the J gene TRBJ1-5; 10 nucleotides align to TRBD1. CDR3 length equals 14 residues. V shed 6 bases and J 7 bases; nucleotides not matched to a gene: 6. Germline CDR1 and CDR2: LNHDA and SQIVND (reference sequence).

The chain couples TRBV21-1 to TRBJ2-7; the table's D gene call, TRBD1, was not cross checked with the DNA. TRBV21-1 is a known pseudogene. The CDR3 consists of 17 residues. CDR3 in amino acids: CASSILLGQPTSYEQYF. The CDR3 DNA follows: TGTGCCAGCAGCATTCTCCTGGGACAGCCCACCTCCTACGAGCAGTACTTC.

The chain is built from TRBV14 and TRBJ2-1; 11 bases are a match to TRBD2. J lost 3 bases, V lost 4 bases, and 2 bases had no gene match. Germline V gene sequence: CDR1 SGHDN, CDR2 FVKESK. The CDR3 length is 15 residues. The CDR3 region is CASSPGTSGYNEQFF. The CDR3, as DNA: TGTGCCAGCAGCCCCGGGACTAGCGGCTACAATGAGCAGTTCTTC. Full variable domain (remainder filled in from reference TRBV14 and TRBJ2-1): EAGVTQFPSHSVIEKGQTVTLRCDPISGHDNLYWYRRVMGKEIKFLLHFVKESKQDESGMPNNRFLAERTGGTYSTLKVQPAELEDSGVYFCASSPGTSGYNEQFFGPGTRLTVL.

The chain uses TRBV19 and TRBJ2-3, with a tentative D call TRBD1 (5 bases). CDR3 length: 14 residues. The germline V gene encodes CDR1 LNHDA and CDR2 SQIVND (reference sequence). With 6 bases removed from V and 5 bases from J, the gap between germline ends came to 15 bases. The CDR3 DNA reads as TGTGCCAGTAGGGAACTGGGAAGGGGAGATACGCAGTATTTT. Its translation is CASRELGRGDTQYF.

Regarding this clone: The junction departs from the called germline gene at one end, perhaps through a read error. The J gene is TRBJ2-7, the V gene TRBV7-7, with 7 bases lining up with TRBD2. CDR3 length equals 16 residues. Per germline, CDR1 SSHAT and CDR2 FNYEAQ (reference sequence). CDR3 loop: CASSPTGSGGGGEQYF. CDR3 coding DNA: TGTGCTAGCAGCCCAACCGGATCGGGCGGGGGAGGCGAGCAGTACTTC.

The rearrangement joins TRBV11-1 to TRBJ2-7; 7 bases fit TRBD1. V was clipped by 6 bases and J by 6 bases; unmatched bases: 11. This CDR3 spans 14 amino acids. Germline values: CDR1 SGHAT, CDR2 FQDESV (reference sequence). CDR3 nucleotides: TGTGCCAGCAGTAACCGGGACAGAAACGGCGAGCAGTACTTC. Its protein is CASSNRDRNGEQYF.

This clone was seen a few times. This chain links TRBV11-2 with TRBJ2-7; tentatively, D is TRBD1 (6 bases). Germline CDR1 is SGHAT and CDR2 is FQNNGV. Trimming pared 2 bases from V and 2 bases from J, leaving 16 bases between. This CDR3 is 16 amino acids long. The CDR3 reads CASSLTPGHSTYEQYF. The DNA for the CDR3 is TGTGCCAGCAGCTTAACCCCGGGACACTCGACCTACGAGCAGTACTTC.

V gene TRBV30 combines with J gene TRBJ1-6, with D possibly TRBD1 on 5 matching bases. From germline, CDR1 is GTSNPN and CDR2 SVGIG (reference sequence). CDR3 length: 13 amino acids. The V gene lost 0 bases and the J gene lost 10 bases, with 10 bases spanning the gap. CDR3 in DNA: TGTGCCTGGAGTGTAGGGACGAGGTCACCCCTCCACTTT. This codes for CAWSVGTRSPLHF.

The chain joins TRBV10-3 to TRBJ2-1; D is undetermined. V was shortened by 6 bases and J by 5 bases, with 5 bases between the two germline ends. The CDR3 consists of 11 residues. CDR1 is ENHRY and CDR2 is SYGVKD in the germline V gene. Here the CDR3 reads CAIRRDNEQFF. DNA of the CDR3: TGTGCCATCAGAAGGGACAATGAGCAGTTCTTC.

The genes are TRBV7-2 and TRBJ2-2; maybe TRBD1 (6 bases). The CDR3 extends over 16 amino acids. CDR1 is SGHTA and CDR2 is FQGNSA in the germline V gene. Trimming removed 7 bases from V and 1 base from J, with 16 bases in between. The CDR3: CASNLNRVGNTGELFF. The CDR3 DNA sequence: TGTGCCAGCAACCTGAACAGGGTCGGGAACACCGGGGAGCTGTTTTTT.

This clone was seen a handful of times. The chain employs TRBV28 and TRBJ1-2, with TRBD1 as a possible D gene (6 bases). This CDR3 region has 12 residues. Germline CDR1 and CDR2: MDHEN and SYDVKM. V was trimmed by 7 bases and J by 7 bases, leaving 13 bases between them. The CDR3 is CASNPGQGGYTF. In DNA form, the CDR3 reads TGTGCCAGCAACCCGGGACAAGGTGGCTACACCTTC.